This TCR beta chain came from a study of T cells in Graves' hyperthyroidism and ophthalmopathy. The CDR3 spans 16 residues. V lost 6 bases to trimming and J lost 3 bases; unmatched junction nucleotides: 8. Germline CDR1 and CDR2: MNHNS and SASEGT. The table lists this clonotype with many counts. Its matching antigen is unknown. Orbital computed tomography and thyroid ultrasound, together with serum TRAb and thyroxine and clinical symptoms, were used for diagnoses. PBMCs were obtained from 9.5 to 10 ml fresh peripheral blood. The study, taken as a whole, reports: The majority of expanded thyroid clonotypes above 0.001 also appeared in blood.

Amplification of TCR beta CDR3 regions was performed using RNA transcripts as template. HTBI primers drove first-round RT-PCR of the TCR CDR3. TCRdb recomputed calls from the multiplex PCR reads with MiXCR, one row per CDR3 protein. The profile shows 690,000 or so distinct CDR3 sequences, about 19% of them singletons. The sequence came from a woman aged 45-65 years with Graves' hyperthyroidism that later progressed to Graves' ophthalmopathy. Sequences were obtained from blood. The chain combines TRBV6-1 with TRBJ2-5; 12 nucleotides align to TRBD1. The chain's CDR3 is CASRTRDRGLEETQYF. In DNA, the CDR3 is TGTGCCAGCAGAACCCGGGACAGGGGGCTCGAAGAGACCCAGTACTTC.